Listed below are T cell receptor beta chains from one sample, sequenced in a study of T cell changes during pregnancy in multiple sclerosis. TCRdb's table, derived via immunoSEQ multiplex PCR, lists solely in-frame clones and lacks some. The profile shows tens of thousands of clones, approximately 91% of them singletons. The specimen was peripheral blood, collected in the second trimester of pregnancy. The receptors here all came from a female donor in good health, enrolled as a control in a pregnancy study. CDR3s include the opening cysteine and the closing phenylalanine or tryptophan. The D gene is left open where the match is weak. The listing skips clone size in some rows; elsewhere it reads once, few, many or a size class.

j_call clone_size d_call v_call cdr3_nt cdr3_aa
TRBJ1-2 few - TRBV2 TGTGCCAGCTTACAGGGAGTGATTGACTATGGCTACACCTTC CASLQGVIDYGYTF
TRBJ2-5 - TRBD2 TRBV19 TGTGCCAGTAGTATTAGGACTAGCGGGAGCGGGGAGACCCAGTACTTC CASSIRTSGSGETQYF
TRBJ2-3 - TRBD1 TRBV15 TGTGCCACCAGCAGGGTTTGGATACAGGGGATGAGCACAGATACGCAGTATTTT CATSRVWIQGMSTDTQYF
TRBJ1-2 - - TRBV19 TGTGCCAGTAGTATCCAGGTCGAAAGCGGCTACACCTTC CASSIQVESGYTF
TRBJ2-7 - TRBD2 TRBV19 TGTGCCAGTAGTCTCCTCGGTGGGGGGGACGAGCAGTACTTC CASSLLGGGDEQYF
TRBJ2-3 - - TRBV19 TGTGCCAGTAGTATAAAGAGAGGAAGCACAGATACGCAGTATTTT CASSIKRGSTDTQYF
TRBJ1-4 - TRBD1 TRBV6-1 TGTGCCAGCGGACGGACAGGGGGAAGTTCCGAACTGTTTTTT CASGRTGGSSELFF
TRBJ1-1 - - TRBV5-5 TGTGCCAGCAGCTTGGCCGGGGGTGACACTGAAGCTTTCTTT CASSLAGGDTEAFF
TRBJ2-5 - - TRBV27 TGTGCCAGCAGTTTCTCCAGGGCTGGGGAGACCCAGTACTTC CASSFSRAGETQYF
TRBJ1-2 - - TRBV18 TGTGCCAGCTCACCGCGGGGGGATGGCTATGGCTACACCTTC CASSPRGDGYGYTF
TRBJ2-3 - - TRBV4-1 TGCGCCAGCAGCCAAATTTTGAGGGGGGGCATGACAGATACGCAGTATTTT CASSQILRGGMTDTQYF
TRBJ1-1 - TRBD1 TRBV10-3 TGTGCCATCAGACGACAGGGGGTGAACACTGAAGCTTTCTTT CAIRRQGVNTEAFF
TRBJ1-3 - - TRBV9 TGTGCCAGCAGCGTAGGCAGGGGTGGAAACACCATATATTTT CASSVGRGGNTIYF
TRBJ2-7 - - TRBV7-2 TGTGCCAGCAGCTTAGGCGGATTACCCTACGAGCAGTACTTC CASSLGGLPYEQYF
TRBJ1-2 - TRBD1 TRBV27 TGTGCCAGCAGTCGCAGGGGGGTGGGAGGCTACACCTTC CASSRRGVGGYTF
TRBJ1-1 - TRBD1 TRBV6-1 TGTGCCAGCAGTGTGGACAGGGCGAACACTGAAGCTTTCTTT CASSVDRANTEAFF
TRBJ2-5 - - TRBV21-1 TGTGCCAGCAGCAACAAACTGTACCAAGAGACCCAGTACTTC CASSNKLYQETQYF
TRBJ1-1 - - TRBV6-5 TGTGCCAGCAGTTACTCTCAAAGGGGGAACACTGAAGCTTTCTTT CASSYSQRGNTEAFF
TRBJ2-3 - - TRBV5-4 TGTGCCAGCAGCTTGGTCCTAGATACGCAGTATTTT CASSLVLDTQYF
TRBJ1-2 - - TRBV27 TGTGCCAGCAGTTTCGGGGGGCCCGGCTATGGCTACACCTTC CASSFGGPGYGYTF
TRBJ2-3 - TRBD2 TRBV7-2 TGTGCCAGCAGCTTAGCGGGGGGCGGGAGGCCTAAAGATACGCAGTATTTT CASSLAGGGRPKDTQYF
TRBJ2-3 - TRBD2 TRBV10-1 TGCGCCAGCCCCGGGACTACCCTACGTTCTAGCACAGATACGCAGTATTTT CASPGTTLRSSTDTQYF
TRBJ1-2 - TRBD1 TRBV19 TGTGCCAGTAGGAAGGCGGACAGGGCAAGTGGCTACACCTTC CASRKADRASGYTF
TRBJ2-1 - TRBD2 TRBV6-4 TGTGCCAGCAGCAGCGGGAGGGCGTCTCATGAGCAGTTCTTC CASSSGRASHEQFF
TRBJ1-5 - TRBD1 TRBV19 TGTGCCAGTAGTATTGAGGGGGCAAGCAATCAGCCCCAGCATTTT CASSIEGASNQPQHF
TRBJ1-1 few TRBD1 TRBV2 TGTGCCAGCTCCTACCTCGGGGCAGGGGGGAGGAACACTGAAGCTTTCTTT CASSYLGAGGRNTEAFF
TRBJ2-4 - TRBD1 TRBV11-2 TGTGCCAGCAGCTACGGACAGGGGTATGGGAAAAACATTCAGTACTTC CASSYGQGYGKNIQYF
TRBJ1-2 - - TRBV10-3 TGTGCCATCAGTGAGACCCCGACAGGCGGGGGCTACACCTTC CAISETPTGGGYTF
TRBJ1-2 once TRBD1 TRBV15 TGTGCCACCAGCAGAGATTGGGGACAGGGGTCTAACTATGGCTACACCTTC CATSRDWGQGSNYGYTF
TRBJ1-4 - - TRBV10-1 TGCGCCAGCAGCGAACCACTACTCGGTTCGATTTTT CASSEPLLGSIF
TRBJ2-1 - TRBD2 TRBV7-9 TGTGCCAGCACTCAACCAGGTGGCAGCGGGGCCTACAATGAGCAGTTCTTC CASTQPGGSGAYNEQFF
TRBJ1-1 - - TRBV14 TGTGCCAGTCACAGGGCCCGGAGCACTGAAGCTTTCTTT CASHRARSTEAFF
TRBJ1-1 - - TRBV7-9 TGTGCCAGCAGCTCTAACAGTGGCGAAGCTTTCTTT CASSSNSGEAFF
TRBJ2-5 once TRBD2 TRBV15 TGTGCCACCAGCAGGGCGGGGGGCGCCCAGTACTTC CATSRAGGAQYF
TRBJ1-4 - TRBD1 TRBV4-3 TGCGCCAGCAGCCCCAGGGACAGTAATGAAAAACTGTTTTTT CASSPRDSNEKLFF
TRBJ1-2 - - TRBV5-1 TGCGCCAGCAGCGCCACAGGGTTCGGTGGAGGCTACACCTTC CASSATGFGGGYTF
TRBJ2-7 once TRBD1 TRBV6-5 TGTGCCAGCAGTCTCCCGGACAGGCCCTACGAGCAGTACTTC CASSLPDRPYEQYF
TRBJ1-2 - - TRBV15 TGTGCCACCAGCAGAGAGGAGGTCGGGCTCTATGGCTACACCTTC CATSREEVGLYGYTF
TRBJ1-5 - TRBD1 TRBV6-1 TGTGCCATTCAGGGGGCAAGTCAGCCCCAGCATTTT CAIQGASQPQHF
TRBJ2-1 - TRBD1 TRBV27 TGTGCCATCTCCCGGGACAGGGTTTTAGATGAGCAGTTCTTC CAISRDRVLDEQFF
TRBJ2-1 - TRBD1 TRBV6-4 TGTGCCAGCAGCGCCTCCCGGACAGGCGACTACAATGAGCAGTTCTTC CASSASRTGDYNEQFF
TRBJ2-1 - - TRBV30 TGTGCCTGGAGTGTAGGGACTGGCTCCTACAATGAGCAGTTCTTC CAWSVGTGSYNEQFF
TRBJ2-7 - - TRBV27 TGTGCCAGCAAACAGGGCTACGAGCAGTACTTC CASKQGYEQYF
TRBJ1-6 - - TRBV21-1 TGTGCCAGCAGCAAAGTGGCAGGGGCCATTCCCCGCTCCTATAATTCACCCTTCCACTTT CASSKVAGAIPRSYNSPFHF
TRBJ1-2 - TRBD1 TRBV5-4 TGTGCCAGCAGCCCTGACAGGGGTATCGCCTATGGCTACACCTTC CASSPDRGIAYGYTF
TRBJ1-6 - - TRBV6-5 TGTGCCAGCACCCGGAGCTCCTATAATTCACCCCTCCACTTT CASTRSSYNSPLHF
TRBJ2-1 - - TRBV2 TGTGCCAGCAGTACAGAGTACAATGAGCAGTTCTTC CASSTEYNEQFF
TRBJ2-3 - TRBD2 TRBV27 TGTGCCAGCAGTCGCATATTAGCGGGGGGGCTTATCGTCGCAGATACGCAGTATTTT CASSRILAGGLIVADTQYF
TRBJ1-5 - TRBD1 TRBV10-3 TGTGCCATCAGTCGTGCCGGACGACAGGGGAGCGATCAGCCCCAGCATTTT CAISRAGRQGSDQPQHF
TRBJ2-1 - TRBD2 TRBV9 TGTGCCAGCAGCGTAGGACGGGGGGACTACAATGAGCAGTTCTTC CASSVGRGDYNEQFF
TRBJ2-5 - TRBD2 TRBV14 TGTGCCAGCAGCCAAGAGGAGCGGGGAGGAGAGACCCAGTACTTC CASSQEERGGETQYF
TRBJ2-7 - - TRBV19 TGTGCCAGTAGTATAGCGGAGGACGGCTCCTACGAGCAGTACTTC CASSIAEDGSYEQYF
TRBJ2-2 - TRBD2 TRBV6-1 TGTGCCAGCAGCCTAGCGGGAGATACCGGGGAGCTGTTTTTT CASSLAGDTGELFF
TRBJ1-2 - - TRBV9 TGTGCCAGCAGCGTAGGTCTGGGCCCGGGAGGCTACACCTTC CASSVGLGPGGYTF
TRBJ1-3 - - TRBV5-5 TGTGCCAGCAGCTTGTCCTCGAGCCCTGGAAACACCATATATTTT CASSLSSSPGNTIYF